This T cell receptor (beta chain) stems from a study of blood T cell repertoires in COVID-19. Study information: Both acute and convalescent COVID-19 samples were obtained from the United States, Italy and Spain. Sources were T cells, B-cell-depleted T cells, or PBMCs; the material itself was cDNA or gDNA.

Original methodology: The authors estimated nucleated cell counts from reference gene primer amplification. Measured with immunoSEQ multiplex PCR; TCRdb has only the in-frame clones, and not every one. Clonal size and the V and J genes are those of that table, whereas D and trimming came from the DNA. The sample includes fewer than 350,000 clones, approximately 83% seen only once; the top ten take approximately 2%. This receptor was taken from a woman in her 30s who had recovered from COVID-19. Sequencing was performed on peripheral blood.

CDR3 loop: CASSQERLGSTDTQYF. CDR3 DNA: TGTGCCAGCAGCCAAGAACGTCTAGGTAGCACAGATACGCAGTATTTT. The rearrangement joins TRBV3-1 (or the pseudogene TRBV3-2) to TRBJ2-3; D not certain. Germline loops: CDR1 LGHDT, CDR2 YNNKEL (reference sequence). CDR3 size: 16 residues. V was trimmed by 0 bases and J by 0 bases, leaving 10 bases between them.